The present T cell receptor beta chain was sequenced within a study of blood T cell repertoires in COVID-19. Overall study: The United States, Italy and Spain were the sources of the acute and convalescent COVID-19 samples. PBMCs, B-cell-depleted T cells, or T cells were the source of the cDNA or gDNA that made up the material.

This clone is a singleton in its sample. Trimming removed 3 bases from V and 8 bases from J, with 4 bases in between. Germline lookup yields CDR1 KGHSH and CDR2 LQKENI. The CDR3 runs to 11 residues. Profiled with immunoSEQ multiplex PCR; TCRdb holds only in-frame clones, not every one. Of 150,000 to 200,000 clones detected, 81% appear once; the ten largest clones hold roughly 11%. This sequence joins TRBV18 and TRBJ1-4; D gene unclear. The sample consisted of peripheral blood. The clonotype originates from a human donor in a cohort sampled during active COVID-19. The CDR3, as DNA: TGTGCCAGCTCACCGTCAGAAAAACTGTTTTTT. It encodes CASSPSEKLFF.